At least ten counts were recorded for the clone carrying this T cell receptor (beta chain). The antigen is undetermined. Germline-derived CDR1 and CDR2 are MGHRA and YSYEKL. The CDR3 has 17 residues. Trimming cost V 0 bases and J 4 bases, with 17 bases left between them. Study-wide points: Tumor memory CD4+ T cell TCR gene usage clustered with blood and lymph node memory CD4+ cells and lymph node naive CD4+ cells.

Full-length variable regions came from constant-region reverse primers plus semi-nested Nested Universal Primer A PCR. One entry per CDR3 protein results from TCRdb running MiXCR on the 5' RACE reads. The sample records tens of thousands of distinct CDR3 sequences, approximately 25% being singletons. Purified naive CD4+ T cells were depleted of CD25+ Tregs. The source material was naive CD4+ T cells sorted from a lymph node. The subset is: naive CD4+ T cells, CD4+CD45RA+CD25-. The V and J genes are TRBV4-1 and TRBJ2-3; D perhaps matches TRBD2 (6 bases). This TCR was recovered from a female donor with breast cancer. CDR3 amino acids: CASSQDGGASGADTQYF. For the CDR3, the DNA is TGCGCCAGCAGCCAAGACGGAGGGGCTAGTGGCGCAGATACGCAGTATTTT.